This TCR beta chain was documented in a study of response to subunit inactivated influenza vaccine. Study observations and caveats: The authors put forward the suggestion that each seasonal influenza vaccination may bring in only a limited number of new T cells.

Comment on this clonotype: Its specificity is not known.

TCRdb reprocessed the RT-PCR reads with MiXCR, giving one entry per CDR3 protein. Of about 650,000 distinct CDR3 sequences in the sample, around 15% were seen once. V was pared by 0 bases and J by 7 bases, with 7 bases of the junction left unmatched. Germline CDR1 DFQATT, CDR2 SNEGSKA (reference sequence). The CDR3 runs to 15 residues. The source is a man aged 45-65 years who received an inactivated influenza vaccine. The chain joins TRBV20-1 to TRBJ2-1, with 9 bases lining up with TRBD2. Sample: PBMCs from blood, taken around two weeks before vaccination. CDR3 sequence: CSAREWAGGPNEQFF. The CDR3 DNA follows: TGCAGTGCTAGAGAGTGGGCGGGAGGGCCGAATGAGCAGTTCTTC.